The TCR beta chain described here comes from a study of blood T cell repertoires in COVID-19. Study information: T cells, B-cell-depleted T cells, or PBMCs supplied cDNA or gDNA.

As regards this clone: This sample also contains other DNA sequences that code for the same CDR3.

Authors' processing steps: Amplified reference gene primers provided the basis for estimating nucleated cell counts. Assay used: immunoSEQ multiplex PCR; TCRdb lists only in-frame clones, some missing. The D gene and trimming were derived from the DNA, and the V and J assignments and clone size from that table. The table has over 250,000 clones, about 85% seen once. V was shortened by 3 bases and J by 1 base, with 6 bases between the two germline ends. The CDR3 is 13 amino acids. Germline CDR1 is SGHTA and CDR2 is FQGTGA. Participants were placed into cohorts based on the clinical history they reported. Resolution of symptoms, clearance, or two negative PCRs was present in recovered Cohort 3 donors.

The chain employs TRBV7-3 and TRBJ1-1; D is possibly TRBD1 (5 bases). Sequencing was performed on PBMCs or T cells enriched from blood (not recorded which). The origin of this receptor is a woman in her 50s who had recovered from COVID-19. In DNA form, the CDR3 reads TGTGCCAGCAGCTTTACAGGGAACACTGAAGCTTTCTTT. This sequence encodes CASSFTGNTEAFF.